A single sample is the source of the 31 T cell receptor beta chains below, sequenced in a study of blood T cell repertoires in COVID-19. Sequenced by immunoSEQ multiplex PCR; TCRdb stores in-frame clones only, minus some. There are some 160,000 clones in the sample; 70% to 90% occur only once, and around 3% lies in the top ten. Sequencing was performed on peripheral blood. Every receptor here comes from a man aged 60 to 69 with acute or convalescent COVID-19.

The chain carries TRBV11-3 and TRBJ2-1; 9 bases are a match to TRBD2. V was clipped by 5 bases and J by 0 bases; unmatched bases: 8. The CDR3 consists of 17 residues. Germline lookup yields CDR1 SGHNT and CDR2 YENEEA. The CDR3 loop is CASSLAGRGGSYNEQFF. The CDR3 nucleotides are TGTGCCAGCAGCCTGGCGGGGCGGGGGGGCTCCTACAATGAGCAGTTCTTC.

This clone appeared a single time. The chain's CDR3 is CASSAPGLNYGYTF. CDR3 nucleotide sequence: TGTGCCAGCAGCGCCCCGGGACTTAACTATGGCTACACCTTC. V usage is TRBV9 and J usage is TRBJ1-2; TRBD1 might be the D (5 bases). This CDR3 has 14 amino acids. The germline V gene has CDR1 SGDLS and CDR2 YYNGEE. V lost 3 bases and J lost 1, with 10 bases in between.

The J gene is TRBJ1-3, the V gene TRBV11-2; tentative D call: TRBD1 (5 bases). Germline CDR1 reads SGHAT; CDR2 reads FQNNGV. The V end lost 6 bases, the J end lost 0 bases, and 12 bases lay between the germline ends. The CDR3 extends over 15 amino acids. CDR3 DNA: TGTGCCAGCAGTCCACGACAGCGCTCTGGAAACACCATATATTTT. It translates to CASSPRQRSGNTIYF. The full variable domain, with the rest looked up from reference TRBV11-2 and TRBJ1-3, is EAGVAQSPRYKIIEKRQSVAFWCNPISGHATLYWYQQILGQGPKLLIQFQNNGVVDDSQLPKDRFSAERLKGVDSTLKIQPAKLEDSAVYLCASSPRQRSGNTIYFGEGSWLTVV.

The chain couples TRBV19 to TRBJ1-1; 7 nucleotides agree with TRBD1. Trimming at V came to 7 bases and at J to 5 bases, leaving 10 bases not matched to a gene. The length of the CDR3 is 14 residues. Germline lookup yields CDR1 LNHDA and CDR2 SQIVND (reference sequence). The CDR3: CASTNRDRQTEAFF. As DNA, the CDR3 is TGTGCCAGTACCAACCGGGACAGACAGACTGAAGCTTTCTTT.

The gene calls are TRBV4-1 and TRBJ1-5, with 8 bases fitting TRBD1. With V trimmed by 1 base and J by 3 bases, 2 bases remained unmatched. The CDR3 runs 15 residues. Germline V lookup: CDR1 MGHRA, CDR2 YSYEKL. Written as DNA, the CDR3 is TGCGCCAGCAGCCAAGGGACAGGGCTCAATCAGCCCCAGCATTTT. Amino acids: CASSQGTGLNQPQHF.

This chain joins TRBV2 and TRBJ2-1, with 11 bases matching TRBD1. V shed 4 bases, J shed 15 bases, and the junction held 11 bases outside the gene matches. This CDR3 has 14 amino acids. Germline V CDR1 and CDR2: SNHLY, FYNNEI. The CDR3 sequence: CASSVRDRGFRWFF. CDR3 sequence (DNA): TGTGCCAGCAGTGTCCGGGACAGGGGGTTTAGGTGGTTCTTC.

This rearrangement joins TRBV11-2 to TRBJ1-3; a possible D gene is TRBD1 (6 bases). This CDR3 has 15 amino acids. Trimming shortened V by 3 bases and J by 0 bases, and 9 bases separated the two germline ends. CDR1 is SGHAT and CDR2 is FQNNGV in the germline V gene. CDR3 region: CASSFRGYSGNTIYF. The CDR3 DNA follows: TGTGCCAGCAGCTTCAGGGGCTACTCTGGAAACACCATATATTTT.

The chain has TRBV6-6 and TRBJ2-1; 8 bases match TRBD1. Trimming took 6 bases from V and 7 from J; bases not matched to a gene: 11. CDR1 MNHNY and CDR2 SVGAGI come from the germline V gene (reference sequence). The CDR3 length is 15 residues. The CDR3 nucleotides are TGTGCCAGCAGCCTCGACAGGGGAGGTTCTAATGAGCAGTTCTTC. This translates into CASSLDRGGSNEQFF.

The chain joins TRBV29-1 to TRBJ2-1, with TRBD2 as a possible D gene (5 bases). CDR1 is SQVTM and CDR2 is ANQGSEA in the germline V gene. V was cut by 1 base and J by 8 bases, with 12 bases left in between. The CDR3 runs to 13 residues. This chain's CDR3 is CSVEGVRVDEQFF. CDR3 in DNA: TGCAGCGTTGAAGGTGTGAGGGTTGATGAGCAGTTCTTC.

This chain joins TRBV6-5 and TRBJ2-2; 7 bases agree with TRBD2. After removal of 4 bases from V and 6 bases from J, the junction contained 2 bases not matched to a gene. Germline V CDR1 and CDR2: MNHEY, SVGAGI. CDR3 length equals 13 residues. CDR3 protein: CASSSGGAGELFF. CDR3 DNA: TGTGCCAGCAGTTCTGGGGGGGCCGGGGAGCTGTTTTTT.

The V call is TRBV5-4, the J call TRBJ2-1; D is perhaps TRBD1 (6 bases). The CDR3 length is 16 residues. Germline V lookup: CDR1 SGHNT, CDR2 YYREEE (reference sequence). V lost 3 bases and J 3 bases, leaving 16 bases between the germline ends. For the CDR3, the DNA is TGTGCCAGCAGCTCCCAGGGGCCACTTAACTACAATGAGCAGTTCTTC. This translates into CASSSQGPLNYNEQFF. Looking up the rest from reference TRBV5-4 and TRBJ2-1 gives the full variable domain: ETGVTQSPTHLIKTRGQQVTLRCSSQSGHNTVSWYQQALGQGPQFIFQYYREEENGRGNFPPRFSGLQFPNYSSELNVNALELDDSALYLCASSSQGPLNYNEQFFGPGTRLTVL.

The chain couples TRBV5-6 to TRBJ2-5; the D is unclear. Trimming removed 2 bases from V and 4 bases from J, with 9 bases in between. Looked up from germline, CDR1 is SGHDT and CDR2 is YYEEEE. The CDR3 has 13 amino acids. DNA of the CDR3: TGTGCCAGCAGCTTTATTAGTATAGAGACCCAGTACTTC. Encoded protein: CASSFISIETQYF.

This clone appeared once. This rearrangement joins TRBV6-5 to TRBJ1-6, with D perhaps matching TRBD1 (5 bases). The germline CDR1 and CDR2 sequences are MNHEY and SVGAGI. CDR3 length: 14 amino acids. The ends were cut back, 2 bases at V and 9 bases at J, with 11 bases in the middle. The CDR3 spells CASSYGQGFSPLHF. The CDR3, as DNA: TGTGCCAGCAGTTACGGCCAGGGCTTTTCACCCCTCCACTTT.

This clone appeared once. The chain carries TRBV3-1 (or the pseudogene TRBV3-2) and TRBJ1-4, with D unresolved. This CDR3 is 16 amino acids long. Trimming shortened V by 4 bases and J by 3 bases, and 15 bases separated the two germline ends. Germline lookup yields CDR1 LGHDT and CDR2 YNNKEL (reference sequence). The CDR3 DNA reads TGTGCCAGCAGCCGAGATCGAAACAGAGCTAATGAAAAACTGTTTTTT. Translation: CASSRDRNRANEKLFF.

This chain uses TRBV2 with TRBJ2-3; D possibly corresponds to TRBD1 (5 bases). Looked up from germline, CDR1 is SNHLY and CDR2 is FYNNEI. The V end lost 8 bases, the J end lost 0 bases, and 9 bases lay between the germline ends. The CDR3 is 13 amino acids. CDR3 sequence reads: CASGAASTDTQYF. CDR3 bases: TGTGCCAGCGGGGCGGCTAGCACAGATACGCAGTATTTT.

This clone was detected only once. The chain couples TRBV6-5 to TRBJ1-5; no clear D gene. The CDR3 is made up of 14 amino acids. Germline V gives CDR1 MNHEY, CDR2 SVGAGI. V dropped 3 bases and J dropped 2 bases, with 8 bases sitting between them. In DNA, the CDR3 is TGTGCCAGCAGTTATCAGATTGGCAATCAGCCCCAGCATTTT. Translated, it gives CASSYQIGNQPQHF.

V and J are TRBV19 and TRBJ2-1, with TRBD1 matching 7 bases. This CDR3 region has 14 residues. Trimming at V came to 6 bases and at J to 0 bases, leaving 2 bases not matched to a gene. In germline, CDR1 is LNHDA, CDR2 SQIVND (reference sequence). CDR3 loop: CASRPGGSYNEQFF. The DNA of the CDR3 is TGTGCCAGTAGACCAGGGGGCTCCTACAATGAGCAGTTCTTC.

The genes are TRBV15 and TRBJ2-2, with D unresolved. This CDR3 is built from 12 residues. V was clipped by 0 bases and J by 8 bases, with 4 bases between them. Germline V gene data show CDR1 as LNHNV and CDR2 as YYDKDF (reference sequence). In nucleotides, the CDR3 is TGTGCCACCAGCAGAGATCGTGGGGAGCTGTTTTTT. It yields the protein CATSRDRGELFF.

This sequence joins TRBV4-2 and TRBJ1-1, with D perhaps TRBD1 (5 bases). The CDR3 runs to 16 residues. The germline V gene has CDR1 LGHNA and CDR2 YNFKEQ. V lost 2 bases to trimming and J lost 1 base, with 14 bases between them. Here the CDR3 reads CASSQLGGQGNTEAFF. The CDR3 nucleotides are TGTGCCAGCAGCCAACTGGGAGGGCAGGGGAACACTGAAGCTTTCTTT.

The chain couples TRBV5-1 to TRBJ1-1; 7 nucleotides line up with TRBD1. V dropped 0 bases and J dropped 1; count of bases not matched to a gene: 6. The CDR3 consists of 16 residues. Germline V CDR1 and CDR2: SGHRS, YFSETQ. CDR3 sequence: CASSLAGTAGNTEAFF. Written as DNA, the CDR3 is TGCGCCAGCAGCTTGGCCGGGACAGCGGGGAACACTGAAGCTTTCTTT.

The rearrangement uses TRBV10-3 and TRBJ2-7; 7 positions match TRBD2. The CDR3 is 13 amino acids. The trim removed 6 bases at V and 3 bases at J, leaving 5 bases unmatched. Per germline, CDR1 ENHRY and CDR2 SYGVKD. DNA of the CDR3: TGTGCCATCAGAGGGCCTAGCGGCTACGAGCAGTACTTC. It yields the protein CAIRGPSGYEQYF.

This clone was seen a single time. The gene calls are TRBV10-3 and TRBJ2-5; D is perhaps TRBD2 (6 bases). CDR3 length: 12 residues. V lost 10 bases and J lost 4, with 13 bases in between. CDR1 ENHRY and CDR2 SYGVKD come from the germline V gene. CDR3 sequence: CATRLGGETQYF. CDR3 DNA sequence: TGTGCCACCAGATTGGGGGGAGAGACCCAGTACTTC.

The chain recombines TRBV18 with TRBJ1-1; 8 nucleotides align to TRBD1. Losses at the gene ends were 5 bases for V and 6 bases for J; bases not matched to a gene: 5. Per the germline V gene, CDR1 is KGHSH and CDR2 is LQKENI. The CDR3 runs to 13 residues. CDR3 sequence reads: CASSMDRASEAFF. CDR3 nucleotide sequence: TGTGCCAGCTCAATGGACAGGGCCTCTGAAGCTTTCTTT. Complete variable domain (other parts from reference TRBV18 and TRBJ1-1): NAGVMQNPRHLVRRRGQEARLRCSPMKGHSHVYWYRQLPEEGLKFMVYLQKENIIDESGMPKERFSAEFPKEGPSILRIQQVVRGDSAAYFCASSMDRASEAFFGQGTRLTVV.

The rearrangement joins TRBV29-1 to TRBJ2-7; D might be TRBD1 (6 bases). Germline CDR1 SQVTM, CDR2 ANQGSEA. Trimming shortened V by 7 bases and J by 1 base, and 17 bases separated the two germline ends. CDR3 length equals 14 residues. The DNA of the CDR3 is TGCAGCGGCGTTGATACAGGGTTGTCCTACGAGCAGTACTTC. Translating it yields CSGVDTGLSYEQYF.

This chain uses TRBV12-3 or TRBV12-4 with TRBJ2-5; 7 bases fit TRBD2. The CDR3 covers 13 residues. The V gene end was trimmed by 6 bases and the J gene end by 2 bases; junction bases not matched to a gene: 3. CDR3 bases: TGTGCCAGCAGATACGGGGGGCAAGAGACCCAGTACTTC. This translates into CASRYGGQETQYF.

The chain combines TRBV21-1 with TRBJ2-5; the table names TRBD2, a call not compared with the DNA. TRBV21-1 is reported as a pseudogene. This CDR3 comprises 12 residues. The chain's CDR3 is CAVGWGEETQYF. The CDR3 DNA is TGTGCCGTCGGGTGGGGGGAAGAGACCCAGTACTTC.

This clone appeared once. The rearrangement uses TRBV7-2 and TRBJ1-2, with a tentative D call TRBD1 (6 bases). Germline V gene data show CDR1 as SGHTA and CDR2 as FQGNSA. This CDR3 comprises 15 residues. With 5 bases removed from V and 4 bases from J, the gap between germline ends came to 17 bases. The CDR3 reads CASSTRGSRAYGYTF. CDR3 sequence (DNA): TGTGCCAGCAGCACCAGGGGTTCGCGGGCCTATGGCTACACCTTC.

This clone was recorded only once. V usage is TRBV5-1 and J usage is TRBJ2-3; D may be TRBD1 (6 bases). This CDR3 region has 16 residues. The V gene lost 0 bases and the J gene lost 2 bases, with 13 bases spanning the gap. Germline CDR1 reads SGHRS; CDR2 reads YFSETQ. DNA of the CDR3: TGCGCCAGCAGCTTGGCCCTTACAGGGTCCACAGATACGCAGTATTTT. Translation gives CASSLALTGSTDTQYF.

The chain joins TRBV19 to TRBJ2-7, with no clear D. This CDR3 comprises 14 residues. Germline V gene sequence: CDR1 LNHDA, CDR2 SQIVND (reference sequence). Between the trimmed V and J ends, which lost 3 bases and 3 bases, there was a span of 12 bases. The CDR3 bases are TGTGCCAGTAGTATTAGTCCCTTTAACTACGAGCAGTACTTC. Translated, it gives CASSISPFNYEQYF. Full variable domain (outside the CDR3, taken from reference TRBV19 and TRBJ2-7): DGGITQSPKYLFRKEGQNVTLSCEQNLNHDAMYWYRQDPGQGLRLIYYSQIVNDFQKGDIAEGYSVSREKKESFPLTVTSAQKNPTAFYLCASSISPFNYEQYFGPGTRLTVT.

The V gene is TRBV10-2, the J gene TRBJ2-7, with 10 bases lining up with TRBD1. Per germline, CDR1 WSHSY and CDR2 SAAADI. CDR3 length: 15 amino acids. The trim removed 4 bases at V and 0 bases at J, leaving 3 bases unmatched. The CDR3 region has the DNA TGCGCCAGCAGTGCGGGACAGGGGAACTCCTACGAGCAGTACTTC. It specifies CASSAGQGNSYEQYF.

The V and J genes are TRBV21-1 and TRBJ1-3; no DNA check was done on the table's D call, TRBD1. TRBV21-1 is termed a pseudogene. The CDR3 is 15 amino acids. CDR3 DNA: TGTGCCAACCAAGGGGGACCACTCTCTGGAAACACCATATATTTT. It specifies CANQGGPLSGNTIYF.